These 17 T cell receptor beta chains were all obtained from the same sample, sequenced in a study of cytomegalovirus exposure and HLA in healthy donors. Primers for the PCR totalled 60 Vbeta and 13 Jbeta. Method: immunoSEQ multiplex PCR; TCRdb's copy keeps in-frame clones and lacks some. Altogether 150,000 to 200,000 clones are present, 65% to 85% being singletons, with the ten largest covering 6% to 9%. What was sequenced was PBMCs. The receptor set was obtained from a woman in her 30s in good health and CMV-seropositive.

The CDR3 sequence is CASSQGGPPYEQYF. For the CDR3, the DNA is TGTGCCAGCAGCCAAGGGGGCCCACCCTACGAGCAGTACTTC. The V call is TRBV4-2, the J call TRBJ2-7; possible D gene TRBD1, 5 bases. This CDR3 spans 14 amino acids. Germline lookup yields CDR1 LGHNA and CDR2 YNFKEQ. Trimming took off 1 base at V and 2 bases at J, with 9 bases between the two ends.

This clone appeared a few times. J is TRBJ2-6 and V is TRBV7-2, with 9 bases lining up with TRBD1. V shed 4 bases, J shed 0 bases, and the junction held 1 base outside the gene matches. The germline V gene has CDR1 SGHTA and CDR2 FQGNSA. This CDR3 has 16 amino acids. The CDR3 is CASSWDRDSGANVLTF. Here the CDR3 DNA reads TGTGCCAGCAGCTGGGACAGGGACTCTGGGGCCAACGTCCTGACTTTC. Full variable domain (remainder filled in from reference TRBV7-2 and TRBJ2-6): GAGVSQSPSNKVTEKGKDVELRCDPISGHTALYWYRQSLGQGLEFLIYFQGNSAPDKSGLPSDRFSAERTGGSVSTLTIQRTQQEDSAVYLCASSWDRDSGANVLTFGAGSRLTVL.

The chain uses TRBV2 and TRBJ1-1; a possible D gene is TRBD1 (6 bases). The CDR3 consists of 14 residues. V was clipped by 7 bases and J by 0 bases, with 12 bases between them. CDR1 and CDR2 (germline): SNHLY, FYNNEI. CDR3 loop: CASTEGGMNTEAFF. For the CDR3, the DNA is TGTGCCAGCACCGAGGGGGGGATGAACACTGAAGCTTTCTTT.

The chain joins TRBV5-4 to TRBJ1-4; 9 bases fit TRBD1. Germline trimming cut 4 bases from V and 3 bases from J; bases unmatched to any gene: 4. This CDR3 has 15 residues. Germline lookup yields CDR1 SGHNT and CDR2 YYREEE (reference sequence). Here the CDR3 DNA reads TGTGCCAGCAGCCCAACAGGGGGCCCTAATGAAAAACTGTTTTTT. Its translation: CASSPTGGPNEKLFF.

The chain carries TRBV4-1 and TRBJ2-5; perhaps TRBD1 as D (5 bases). In germline, CDR1 is MGHRA, CDR2 YSYEKL. The CDR3 consists of 17 residues. V was clipped by 3 bases and J by 0 bases, with 17 bases between them. This chain's CDR3 is CASSHPPRGQYQETQYF. The CDR3 nucleotides are TGCGCCAGCAGCCACCCACCAAGGGGCCAGTACCAAGAGACCCAGTACTTC.

The chain uses TRBV30 and TRBJ1-2, with D unclear. V lost 0 bases to trimming and J lost 8 bases, with 13 bases between them. CDR1 is GTSNPN and CDR2 is SVGIG in the germline V gene (reference sequence). The CDR3 length is 13 residues. CDR3 loop: CAWSVSGIRGYTF. The CDR3 DNA reads as TGTGCCTGGAGTGTATCGGGGATCCGGGGCTACACCTTC.

This chain links TRBV19 with TRBJ2-1, with D possibly being TRBD2 (5 bases). Trimming stripped 1 base from V and 8 bases from J, with 12 bases between. The CDR3 has 14 residues. Germline V gives CDR1 LNHDA, CDR2 SQIVND (reference sequence). The CDR3 DNA reads as TGTGCCAGTAGTATAGGCCCCAAGGAGGATGAGCAGTTCTTC. The encoded protein is CASSIGPKEDEQFF.

The chain carries TRBV2 and TRBJ1-1; D not certain. V was trimmed by 0 bases and J by 0 bases, leaving 8 bases between them. Per the germline V gene, CDR1 is SNHLY and CDR2 is FYNNEI. This CDR3 is built from 15 residues. The DNA for the CDR3 is TGTGCCAGCAGTGAAGCGCGATTTATGAACACTGAAGCTTTCTTT. Its translation: CASSEARFMNTEAFF.

The chain joins TRBV13 to TRBJ2-2; 10 bases map to TRBD2. There are 16 residues in the CDR3. Trimming removed 2 bases from V and 1 base from J; junction bases left unmatched: 1. Per germline, CDR1 PRHDT and CDR2 FYEKMQ (reference sequence). The DNA for the CDR3 is TGTGCCAGCAGCTTACGACTAGCGGGGAACACCGGGGAGCTGTTTTTT. It codes for CASSLRLAGNTGELFF.

The DNA for the CDR3 is TGTGCCAGCAGCGTAGGGTGGCGGGGGGCCTACAATGAGCAGTTCTTC. As protein: CASSVGWRGAYNEQFF. The chain couples TRBV9 to TRBJ2-1, with TRBD2 matching 8 bases. Germline V gene data show CDR1 as SGDLS and CDR2 as YYNGEE. The CDR3 spans 16 residues. V shed 0 bases and J 2 bases; nucleotides not matched to a gene: 4.

This chain joins TRBV27 and TRBJ2-7; TRBD1 matches 8 bases. Trimming cost V 5 bases and J 6 bases; bases outside gene matches: 12. There are 15 residues in the CDR3. Germline V gene lookup returns CDR1 MNHEY and CDR2 SMNVEV (reference sequence). The CDR3 is CASSIRTGLNVEQYF. The CDR3 DNA reads TGTGCCAGCAGTATTAGGACAGGGCTCAATGTCGAGCAGTACTTC.

The CDR3 loop reads CASSPPAGEGFNEQFF. The CDR3 DNA reads TGTGCCAGCAGCCCGCCAGCAGGGGAAGGGTTCAATGAGCAGTTCTTC. The gene calls are TRBV13 and TRBJ2-1, with a weak D call TRBD1 (6 bases). V lost 5 bases and J lost 6, with 20 bases in between. The V gene's germline CDR1 is PRHDT and CDR2 FYEKMQ (reference sequence). The CDR3 totals 16 residues. The entire variable domain, with the rest obtained from reference TRBV13 and TRBJ2-1, is as follows: AAGVIQSPRHLIKEKRETATLKCYPIPRHDTVYWYQQGPGQDPQFLISFYEKMQSDKGSIPDRFSAQQFSDYHSELNMSSLELGDSALYFCASSPPAGEGFNEQFFGPGTRLTVL.

The gene calls are TRBV7-9 and TRBJ1-5, with D possibly being TRBD1 (5 bases). Germline assignment: CDR1 SEHNR and CDR2 FQNEAQ (reference sequence). The CDR3 runs 18 residues. V lost 3 bases and J 1 base, leaving 19 bases between the germline ends. CDR3 coding DNA: TGTGCCAGCAGCTTTGGATTGTGGGGGACTGAGAGCAATCAGCCCCAGCATTTT. This encodes CASSFGLWGTESNQPQHF.

This clone appeared a single time. Other nucleotide sequences in the sample specify the same CDR3. V usage is TRBV7-8 and J usage is TRBJ1-2; D is ambiguous. The CDR3 has 14 residues. V was cut by 0 bases and J by 5 bases, with 10 bases left in between. Germline V CDR1 and CDR2: SGHVS, FQNEAQ. Written as DNA, the CDR3 is TGTGCCAGCAGCTTAGCGCAGGATTCTTATGGCTACACCTTC. Protein sequence: CASSLAQDSYGYTF.

The rearrangement links TRBV14 to TRBJ1-1; D not certain. This CDR3 region has 13 residues. Germline CDR1 and CDR2: SGHDN and FVKESK. The V end was cut by 1 base, the J end by 0 bases, with 3 bases between. The CDR3 is CASSQAMNTEAFF. CDR3 coding DNA: TGTGCCAGCAGCCAAGCAATGAACACTGAAGCTTTCTTT.

The chain's CDR3 is CASSHLDDRINSPLHF. The CDR3 nucleotides read TGTGCCAGCAGCCATTTGGACGACAGAATTAATTCACCCCTCCACTTT. The rearrangement links TRBV4-2 to TRBJ1-6, with D perhaps TRBD1 (5 bases). Deletions cut 3 bases from V and 6 bases from J, with 15 bases between. The CDR3 runs to 16 residues. Germline V gene sequence: CDR1 LGHNA, CDR2 YNFKEQ.

A single count supports this clone. This chain joins TRBV19 and TRBJ1-2; no clear D gene. With 3 bases removed from V and 1 base from J, the gap between germline ends came to 18 bases. There are 17 residues in the CDR3. Germline CDR1 LNHDA, CDR2 SQIVND (reference sequence). CDR3 sequence reads: CASSMVQEHRINYGYTF. Written as DNA, the CDR3 is TGTGCCAGTAGTATGGTGCAGGAACACCGAATTAACTATGGCTACACCTTC. The variable domain in full, with the rest retrieved from reference TRBV19 and TRBJ1-2, is DGGITQSPKYLFRKEGQNVTLSCEQNLNHDAMYWYRQDPGQGLRLIYYSQIVNDFQKGDIAEGYSVSREKKESFPLTVTSAQKNPTAFYLCASSMVQEHRINYGYTFGSGTRLTVV.